The 29 T cell receptor beta chains below come from one sample, sequenced in a study of OX40 agonist ivuxolimab in advanced cancers. Method: immunoSEQ multiplex PCR; TCRdb's copy keeps in-frame clones and lacks some. The sample includes roughly 87,000 clones, approximately 90% of them seen just once. Here the sequenced sample was CD4+ or CD8+ T cells sorted from blood, taken in a trial of the OX40 agonist ivuxolimab. These receptors originate from an adult with an advanced solid tumor such as melanoma, head and neck, liver or kidney cancer.

This clone appeared once. V is TRBV11-2 and J is TRBJ2-7, with TRBD1 matching 7 bases. Trimming cost V 1 base and J 2 bases; bases outside gene matches: 5. This CDR3 contains 15 residues. CDR1 is SGHAT and CDR2 is FQNNGV in the germline V gene. Here the CDR3 DNA reads TGTGCCAGCAGCTTAGCGATGACAGGGACCTACGAGCAGTACTTC. Residues: CASSLAMTGTYEQYF.

The V gene is TRBV9, the J gene TRBJ2-2; a weak D match, TRBD1 (5 bases). Germline V gives CDR1 SGDLS, CDR2 YYNGEE. This CDR3 spans 15 amino acids. V lost 0 bases and J lost 6, with 12 bases in between. In DNA, the CDR3 is TGTGCCAGCAGCGTAGGGCAGGGTTACGCCGGGGAGCTGTTTTTT. Translating gives CASSVGQGYAGELFF.

CDR3 DNA: TGCTTACAACAGGGGAATGGCTACACCTTC. It yields the protein CLQQGNGYTF. This chain links TRBV20-1 with TRBJ1-2, with 7 bases identical to TRBD1. CDR1 and CDR2 from the germline V gene are DFQATT and SNEGSKA (reference sequence). This CDR3 is built from 10 residues.

The chain couples TRBV5-1 to TRBJ2-7, with TRBD2 identical over 7 bases. CDR3 size: 14 residues. Germline CDR1 is SGHRS and CDR2 is YFSETQ. The V segment lost 1 base and the J segment 3 bases; nucleotides outside the gene matches: 4. The CDR3 sequence: CASSLSREGYEQYF. The CDR3 DNA reads TGCGCCAGCAGCTTGTCGAGGGAGGGCTACGAGCAGTACTTC.

The chain links TRBV19 to TRBJ2-1, with D uncertain. V lost 6 bases and J lost 7, with 16 bases in between. CDR1 and CDR2 (germline): LNHDA, SQIVND (reference sequence). The CDR3 is 14 amino acids. In DNA form, the CDR3 reads TGTGCCAGTAGCCAATCCAATAAAGGGAATGAGCAGTTCTTC. Residues: CASSQSNKGNEQFF.

The rearrangement uses TRBV4-3 and TRBJ2-1; no definite D call. The CDR3 consists of 15 residues. CDR1 LGHNA and CDR2 YSLEER come from the germline V gene. V was trimmed by 0 bases and J by 10 bases, leaving 16 bases between them. CDR3 sequence: CASSQDGLGVGEQFF. The CDR3 nucleotides read TGCGCCAGCAGCCAAGATGGATTAGGAGTCGGCGAGCAGTTCTTC.

The chain couples TRBV18 to TRBJ2-3; no reliable D call. In germline, CDR1 is KGHSH, CDR2 LQKENI. The CDR3 runs 13 residues. V was pared by 1 base and J by 4 bases, with 6 bases between. The CDR3: CASSPRRSDTQYF. Written as DNA, the CDR3 is TGTGCCAGCTCACCACGCAGGTCAGATACGCAGTATTTT.

The chain recombines TRBV27 with TRBJ2-5; D may be TRBD1 or TRBD2 (6 bases each). The V gene's germline CDR1 is MNHEY and CDR2 SMNVEV (reference sequence). V was shortened by 1 base and J by 4 bases, with 10 bases between the two germline ends. The CDR3 loop spans 14 amino acids. The CDR3 DNA sequence: TGTGCCAGCAGTTTATTGGGGGGCGTAGAGACCCAGTACTTC. Translation gives CASSLLGGVETQYF.

Note on this clone: The sample carries other DNA sequences with the same CDR3. V usage is TRBV28 and J usage is TRBJ1-2; no clear D gene. V lost 5 bases and J 4 bases, leaving 8 bases between the germline ends. Germline V gene lookup returns CDR1 MDHEN and CDR2 SYDVKM. CDR3 length: 12 amino acids. CDR3 bases: TGTGCCAGCAGTGGGCGCGGCTATGGCTACACCTTC. It codes for CASSGRGYGYTF.

The genes are TRBV6-6 and TRBJ1-1; D possibly corresponds to TRBD1 (6 bases). The germline gives CDR1 MNHNY, CDR2 SVGAGI (reference sequence). The CDR3 is 13 amino acids. V lost 6 bases and J lost 1, with 9 bases in between. The CDR3, as DNA: TGTGCCAGCAGGTCGACAGGGAACACTGAAGCTTTCTTT. This gives the protein CASRSTGNTEAFF.

The genes are TRBV11-3 and TRBJ2-1, with a possible D match to TRBD2 (7 bases). The length of the CDR3 is 15 residues. Trimming shortened V by 6 bases and J by 5 bases, and 17 bases separated the two germline ends. The germline V gene has CDR1 SGHNT and CDR2 YENEEA. The CDR3 protein is CASSYAGANNNEQFF. The CDR3 nucleotides are TGTGCCAGCAGTTATGCGGGGGCCAACAACAATGAGCAGTTCTTC.

The chain carries TRBV5-1 and TRBJ2-3; D not resolved. CDR3 length: 14 residues. Trimming removed 0 bases from V and 2 bases from J, with 7 bases in between. Germline lookup yields CDR1 SGHRS and CDR2 YFSETQ. The CDR3 spells CASSLGGFTDTQYF. In nucleotides, the CDR3 is TGCGCCAGCAGCTTGGGAGGATTCACAGATACGCAGTATTTT.

The chain uses TRBV19 and TRBJ1-4, with a tentative D call TRBD1 (6 bases). The CDR3 runs to 15 residues. Germline V gene data show CDR1 as LNHDA and CDR2 as SQIVND (reference sequence). V was trimmed by 6 bases and J by 2 bases, leaving 13 bases between them. CDR3 region: CASSEQGGTNEKLFF. The CDR3 region has the DNA TGTGCCAGTAGCGAACAGGGTGGGACTAATGAAAAACTGTTTTTT.

This chain links TRBV7-2 with TRBJ2-7, with a weak D call TRBD1 (6 bases). Trimming took 1 base from V and 1 from J, leaving 11 bases between them. The CDR3 runs to 15 residues. Germline V gene data show CDR1 as SGHTA and CDR2 as FQGNSA. CDR3 DNA sequence: TGTGCCAGCAGCTTAGACCGGGACATGTCCTACGAGCAGTACTTC. Residues: CASSLDRDMSYEQYF.

The V call is TRBV11-2, the J call TRBJ1-2; D unclear. There are 12 residues in the CDR3. Germline values: CDR1 SGHAT, CDR2 FQNNGV. With 3 bases removed from V and 8 bases from J, the gap between germline ends came to 10 bases. CDR3 residues: CASSFAGNGYTF. The CDR3 DNA sequence: TGTGCCAGCAGCTTTGCTGGGAACGGCTACACCTTC.

The chain recombines TRBV29-1 with TRBJ2-3; TRBD2 aligns across 9 bases. The junction had 9 bases not matched to a gene; V was cut back by 8 bases and J by 0 bases. This CDR3 spans 15 amino acids. Germline V gives CDR1 SQVTM, CDR2 ANQGSEA. This CDR3 reads CSSRLAGKSTDTQYF. The DNA for the CDR3 is TGCAGCTCCCGGCTAGCGGGAAAAAGCACAGATACGCAGTATTTT.

A few counts support this clone. This sequence joins TRBV30 and TRBJ1-5; D may be TRBD1 (5 bases). Germline V gives CDR1 GTSNPN, CDR2 SVGIG (reference sequence). The CDR3 length is 13 residues. Between the trimmed V and J ends, which lost 5 bases and 0 bases, there was a span of 8 bases. CDR3 DNA: TGTGCCTGGGGGACGTATAGCAATCAGCCCCAGCATTTT. This encodes CAWGTYSNQPQHF.

This clone was seen just once. This chain connects TRBV28 to TRBJ2-7, with D uncertain. Germline-derived CDR1 and CDR2 are MDHEN and SYDVKM. This CDR3 has 13 residues. Trimming cost V 4 bases and J 3 bases, with 10 bases left between them. The chain's CDR3 is CASSSTFNYEQYF. CDR3 coding DNA: TGTGCCAGCAGTTCCACCTTTAACTACGAGCAGTACTTC.

The chain couples TRBV7-2 to TRBJ2-5, with 7 bases lining up with TRBD2. Trimming took 1 base from V and 4 from J; bases not matched to a gene: 6. The CDR3 extends over 15 amino acids. CDR1 and CDR2 from the germline V gene are SGHTA and FQGNSA. CDR3 DNA: TGTGCCAGCAGCTTAGAGGGGACTACCGGAGAGACCCAGTACTTC. Amino acids: CASSLEGTTGETQYF.

The CDR3 region is CASSLGGLEIQPQHF. Written as DNA, the CDR3 is TGTGCCAGCAGCTTAGGAGGGTTGGAGATTCAGCCCCAGCATTTT. The rearrangement uses TRBV7-2 and TRBJ1-5; D uncertain. Trimming cost V 1 base and J 6 bases, with 13 bases left between them. Germline CDR1 reads SGHTA; CDR2 reads FQGNSA. The CDR3 is 15 residues long.

The chain couples TRBV19 to TRBJ2-2; D is uncertain. The CDR3 consists of 14 residues. The V gene lost 1 base and the J gene lost 3 bases, with 6 bases spanning the gap. CDR1 is LNHDA and CDR2 is SQIVND in the germline V gene (reference sequence). CDR3 nucleotides: TGTGCCAGTAGTATAGGGCTTTACACCGGGGAGCTGTTTTTT. Translated, it gives CASSIGLYTGELFF.

This rearrangement joins TRBV6-5 to TRBJ2-1, with D possibly TRBD1 on 6 matching bases. CDR1 is MNHEY and CDR2 is SVGAGI in the germline V gene. The CDR3 is 15 amino acids. Trimming stripped 6 bases from V and 8 bases from J, with 20 bases between. CDR3 region: CASRPPGVPGDEQFF. The CDR3 DNA reads TGTGCCAGCAGACCACCAGGGGTACCTGGGGATGAGCAGTTCTTC.

The chain links TRBV19 to TRBJ2-7; no clear D gene. Germline V gives CDR1 LNHDA, CDR2 SQIVND (reference sequence). This CDR3 region has 14 residues. Trimming removed 3 bases at V and 0 bases at J, with 9 bases between. CDR3 nucleotide sequence: TGTGCCAGTAGTATCAGGACGCTCTCCTACGAGCAGTACTTC. The encoded protein is CASSIRTLSYEQYF.

The chain has TRBV28 and TRBJ2-7; a possible D gene is TRBD1 (6 bases). The germline CDR1 and CDR2 sequences are MDHEN and SYDVKM. This CDR3 contains 12 residues. Trimming removed 5 bases at V and 4 bases at J, with 9 bases between. The CDR3 DNA is TGTGCCAGCAGTAAAACAGGGTACGAGCAGTACTTC. This gives the protein CASSKTGYEQYF.

The V call is TRBV11-2, the J call TRBJ2-7; D gene unclear. V was pared by 5 bases and J by 7 bases, with 15 bases between. Germline assignment: CDR1 SGHAT and CDR2 FQNNGV. The CDR3 extends over 13 amino acids. In nucleotides, the CDR3 is TGTGCCAGCAGCGCCGGGCCCTCGGCAGAGCAGTACTTC. It encodes CASSAGPSAEQYF.

V and J are TRBV4-2 and TRBJ2-3; the D gene is possibly TRBD1 (6 bases). Germline-derived CDR1 and CDR2 are LGHNA and YNFKEQ. The CDR3 has 16 residues. V lost 0 bases, J lost 3 bases, and 13 bases lay in between. CDR3 DNA: TGTGCCAGCAGCCAAGATTGGTGGCAGGGGACAGATACGCAGTATTTT. This translates into CASSQDWWQGTDTQYF.

The chain is built from TRBV10-3 and TRBJ1-1; no clear D gene. V lost 7 bases and J 1 base, leaving 10 bases between the germline ends. CDR1 is ENHRY and CDR2 is SYGVKD in the germline V gene. This CDR3 has 13 amino acids. CDR3 amino acids: CAITPHGNTEAFF. In nucleotides, the CDR3 is TGTGCCATCACTCCCCACGGGAACACTGAAGCTTTCTTT.

V and J are TRBV7-3 and TRBJ1-2, with 9 bases aligning to TRBD1. Germline CDR1 and CDR2: SGHTA and FQGTGA. This CDR3 is 16 amino acids long. Trimming cost V 4 bases and J 8 bases; bases outside gene matches: 14. The CDR3 DNA sequence: TGTGCCAGCAGCTCATTTCCGGGACAGGGCGTTAAAGGCTACACCTTC. Protein sequence: CASSSFPGQGVKGYTF.

The chain has TRBV30 and TRBJ1-4; no clear D. In germline, CDR1 is GTSNPN, CDR2 SVGIG (reference sequence). The CDR3 extends over 13 amino acids. V was cut by 1 base and J by 4 bases, with 7 bases left in between. DNA for the CDR3: TGTGCCTGGAGTGGACGGTATAATGAAAAACTGTTTTTT. Translated, it gives CAWSGRYNEKLFF.